This TCR beta chain was sequenced for a study of cytomegalovirus exposure and HLA in healthy donors. Study-level findings and limits: Owing to their indistinguishability, certain V segments, notably TRBV6-2 and TRBV6-3, were excluded. Some TCR beta chains (roughly 160 of them) were listed as cytomegalovirus-associated.

V shed 1 base, J shed 5 bases, and the junction held 9 bases outside the gene matches. The CDR3 is made up of 16 amino acids. CDR1 is SGHAT, CDR2 FQNNGV, per germline. Both 60 Vbeta primers and 13 Jbeta primers went into the PCR. Repertoires were generated with immunoSEQ multiplex PCR, while TCRdb's copy carries only in-frame clones and drops some. This table holds about 99,000 clones, approximately 80% found once. About this clone: Its specificity is not known.

The receptor was derived from a woman between 18 and 29 years old in good health and CMV-seropositive. The V and J genes are TRBV11-2 and TRBJ2-5; 8 bases are shared with TRBD2. Specimen: PBMCs. CDR3 DNA: TGTGCCAGCAGCTTAGTAACGGGAGGGCCGCGGGAGACCCAGTACTTC. Translated, it gives CASSLVTGGPRETQYF.